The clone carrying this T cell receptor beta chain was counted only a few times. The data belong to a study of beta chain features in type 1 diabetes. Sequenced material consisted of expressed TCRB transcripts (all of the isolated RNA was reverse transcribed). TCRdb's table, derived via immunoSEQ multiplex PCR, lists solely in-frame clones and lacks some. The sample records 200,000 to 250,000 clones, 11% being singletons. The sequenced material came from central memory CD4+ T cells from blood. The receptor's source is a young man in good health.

CDR3 nucleotides: TGTGCCAGCAGCTTAAAGGGAGGTGGAAACACCATATATTTT. Its translation is CASSLKGGGNTIYF. The V and J genes are TRBV7-2 and TRBJ1-3; D not certain. CDR3 length: 14 amino acids. Germline V gene sequence: CDR1 SGHTA, CDR2 FQGNSA. V shed 2 bases and J shed 3 bases, with 8 bases lying between them.